This T cell receptor (beta chain) was retrieved from a study of T cell repertoires in cytomegalovirus infection. Study information: Through public TCR beta signatures, both CMV infection and matching HLA type were indicated. Overall study results and limits: HLA-C-restricted TCR beta clonotypes specific for CMV led the ex vivo response. Cumulative frequency of public TCR beta families picked out carriers of CMV plus the relevant HLA.

This clonotype was counted at least ten times. The antigen remains unidentified. TCRdb re-derived calls from the reads in MiXCR, one entry per CDR3 protein. The top ten clones hold roughly 10% of a sample with 450,000 to 600,000 distinct CDR3 sequences, about 10% of them seen once. Sample: PBMCs. This clonotype was obtained from a human donor in good health (CMV status not recorded). Some clones in this sample may be carry-over from other donors' samples.

The DNA for the CDR3 is TGTGCCAGCAGCCAAGCCCTAGAGACAGATACGCAGTATTTT. Protein product: CASSQALETDTQYF. The chain couples TRBV4-2 to TRBJ2-3; D gene unclear. Per germline, CDR1 LGHNA and CDR2 YNFKEQ. There are 14 residues in the CDR3. The germline V and J ends were trimmed by 1 base and 3 bases, with 8 bases remaining between them.